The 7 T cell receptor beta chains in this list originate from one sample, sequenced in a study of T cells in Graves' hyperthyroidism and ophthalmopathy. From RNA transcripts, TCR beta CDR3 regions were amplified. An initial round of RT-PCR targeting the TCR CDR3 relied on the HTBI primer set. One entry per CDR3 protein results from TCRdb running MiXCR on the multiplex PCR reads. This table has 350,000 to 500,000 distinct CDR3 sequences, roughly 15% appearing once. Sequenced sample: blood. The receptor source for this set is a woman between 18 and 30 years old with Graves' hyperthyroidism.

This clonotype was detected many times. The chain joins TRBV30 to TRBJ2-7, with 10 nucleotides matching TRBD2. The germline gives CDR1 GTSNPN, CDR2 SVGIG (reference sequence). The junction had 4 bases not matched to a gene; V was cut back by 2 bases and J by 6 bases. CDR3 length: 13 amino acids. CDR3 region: CAWSPSGSLEQYF. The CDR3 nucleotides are TGTGCCTGGAGTCCTAGCGGGAGTCTCGAGCAGTACTTC. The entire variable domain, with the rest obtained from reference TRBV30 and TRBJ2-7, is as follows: SQTIHQWPATLVQPVGSPLSLECTVEGTSNPNLYWYRQAAGRGLQLLFYSVGIGQISSEVPQNLSASRPQDRQFILSSKKLLLSDSGFYLCAWSPSGSLEQYFGPGTRLTVT.

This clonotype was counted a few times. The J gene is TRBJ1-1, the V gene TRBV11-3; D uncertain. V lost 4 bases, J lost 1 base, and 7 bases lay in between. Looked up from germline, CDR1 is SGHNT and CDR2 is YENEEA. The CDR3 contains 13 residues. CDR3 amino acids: CASSWDQNTEAFF. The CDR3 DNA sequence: TGTGCCAGCAGCTGGGATCAGAACACTGAAGCTTTCTTT.

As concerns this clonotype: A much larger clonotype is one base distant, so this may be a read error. For the CDR3, the DNA is TGTGCCAGCAGTCTTCGACAGGGGCGCCACAATGAGCAGTACTTC. Translating it yields CASSLRQGRHNEQYF. The chain uses TRBV28 and TRBJ2-7, with 8 nucleotides matching TRBD1. V trimming: 5 bases; J trimming: 7 bases; junction bases outside the gene matches: 13. The CDR3 sequence is 15 residues long. Germline loops: CDR1 MDHEN, CDR2 SYDVKM.

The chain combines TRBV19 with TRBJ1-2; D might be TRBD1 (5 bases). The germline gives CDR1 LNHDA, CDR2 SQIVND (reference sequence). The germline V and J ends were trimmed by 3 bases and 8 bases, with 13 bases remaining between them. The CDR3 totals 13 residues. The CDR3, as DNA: TGTGCCAGTAGTATGACACAGGCCGGAGGCTACACCTTC. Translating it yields CASSMTQAGGYTF.

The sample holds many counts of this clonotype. DNA for the CDR3: TGTGCCAGCAGCTTAGAAGGCTCCGAGCAGTACTTC. Its protein product is CASSLEGSEQYF. The V and J genes are TRBV11-3 and TRBJ2-7; D not certain. Germline CDR1 and CDR2: SGHNT and YENEEA. CDR3 size: 12 residues. V lost 0 bases and J lost 6, with 6 bases in between.

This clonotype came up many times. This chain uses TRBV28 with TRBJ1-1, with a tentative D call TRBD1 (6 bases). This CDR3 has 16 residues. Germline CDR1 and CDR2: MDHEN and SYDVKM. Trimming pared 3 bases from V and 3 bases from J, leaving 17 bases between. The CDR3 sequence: CASSLDAWGQDTEAFF. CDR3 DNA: TGTGCCAGCAGTTTGGATGCCTGGGGGCAGGACACTGAAGCTTTCTTT.

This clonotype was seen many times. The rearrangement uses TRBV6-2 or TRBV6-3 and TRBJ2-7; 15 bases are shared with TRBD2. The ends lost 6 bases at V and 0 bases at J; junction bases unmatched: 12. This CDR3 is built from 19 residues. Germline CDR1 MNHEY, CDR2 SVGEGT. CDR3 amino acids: CASSYPAGTSGRSSYEQYF. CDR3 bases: TGTGCCAGCAGCTACCCCGCCGGGACTAGCGGGAGGAGCTCCTACGAGCAGTACTTC.